The present T cell receptor beta chain was sequenced within a study of a mutant IDH1 vaccine in newly diagnosed glioma (dated by TCRdb to 2020 to 2023). Notes on the research overall: Vaccination started 4-6 weeks after radiotherapy alone, or was given together with temozolomide cycles in the groups whose treatment included chemotherapy. The roughly 34 treated patients were about 60% male and about 40% female, with a mean age of approximately 40 years. Before enrollment, patients had received standard therapy of radiotherapy alone, temozolomide alone, or radiochemotherapy with temozolomide; most received the combination. Visit V12 was the week-35 safety follow-up and visit V13 was the week-47 end of study. Peripheral blood samples were drawn at six visits, namely V03 (baseline), V05, V07, V10, V12 and V13. For exploratory analyses, fewer than 30 treated patients had longitudinal TCRB deep sequencing done wherever samples were available. The paper as a whole reports these results and caveats: Changes in the top peripheral T cell clonotypes picked up by TCRB sequencing did not appear to be linked to pseudoprogression. According to the authors, sample limitations meant that analyses of patient blood samples could not be reproduced. Availability determined which PBMC samples were chosen for TCRB deep sequencing. Immune responses induced by the vaccine were seen in over 90% of patients across multiple MHC alleles.

Unmatched junction bases come to 3, with V trimmed by 5 bases and J by 0 bases. In the germline V gene, CDR1 corresponds to SGHNT and CDR2 to YENEEA. From the cysteine up to the phenylalanine, the CDR3 has a length of 16 residues. Only CDR3 DNA remains: 48 bases, in frame from the first base. For this clone: What this receptor recognizes is not known. No much larger clone exists at a distance of one base, and base qualities are not known.

The time point label, as the study defines it: week 35, safety follow-up. Each vaccine dose, consisting of 300 ug of a 20-mer mutant IDH1 peptide in Montanide, was administered subcutaneously with topical imiquimod. Patients were given eight vaccinations, in weeks 1, 3, 5, 7, 11, 15, 19 and 23, which matched visits V03 through V10. Donors had newly diagnosed WHO grade 3 or 4 IDH1-mutant astrocytomas with loss of nuclear ATRX. The samples were drawn from NOA16, a multicentre, single-arm, open-label phase I trial in Germany that tested a mutant IDH1 peptide vaccine in humans for the first time. The DNeasy Blood and Tissue Kit was used to extract genomic DNA from EDTA blood for TCRB sequencing. Libraries were constructed by the immunoSEQ multiplex PCR assay. Rearranged TCR beta chain sequences were amplified with the hsTCRB Kit following the manufacturer's protocol. TCRB libraries were sequenced on an Illumina MiSeq. Turning to the authors' computational methods: The kit vendor's proprietary platform handled demultiplexing, trimming and gene mapping. TCRdb took over this immuneACCESS table, retaining in-frame rearrangements with V and J assigned. Such tables are incomplete; in checked studies, under half of the missing clones stem from an unresolved V gene, and the remainder is unexplained. D and trimming come from the DNA, and the V and J calls and clone size come from that table. For this sample the table gives roughly 32,000 clones, of which roughly 75% were detected only once. The ten largest clones take up under 4% of the sample.

The chain is encoded by TRBV11-3 joined to TRBJ2-6, with 8 junctional bases fitting TRBD1. The clonotype comes from a middle-aged man with glioma. Some clones in this sample may be carry-over from other donors' samples. The specimen comprised PBMCs, sampled from a glioma patient whose treatment included an IDH1 peptide vaccine. The CDR3: CASSTGQGSGANVLTF. The DNA is TGTGCCAGCAGCACCGGACAGGGCTCTGGGGCCAACGTCCTGACTTTC.